The T cell receptor (beta chain) described here comes from a study of shared clonotypes between healthy human individuals. TCRdb keeps only in-frame clones here, not all; method: immunoSEQ multiplex PCR. Among under 1,100,000 clones listed, under 80% were seen once. CDR3 length equals 17 residues. Losses at the gene ends were 6 bases for V and 2 bases for J; bases not matched to a gene: 9. Looked up from germline, CDR1 is SGHAT and CDR2 is FQNNGV. Material: memory CD4+ T cells sorted from blood. Described subset: CD45RA-negative fraction. The chain is built from TRBV11-2 and TRBJ2-3, with TRBD2 matching over 12 bases. This TCR was recovered from a man aged 18 to 35 in good health. CDR3 sequence: CASSSFGLAGHTDTQYF. The CDR3 DNA reads TGTGCCAGCAGTTCCTTCGGACTAGCGGGGCACACAGATACGCAGTATTTT.